The 14 T cell receptor beta chains listed next were all sequenced from one sample in a study of OX40 agonist ivuxolimab in advanced cancers. Only in-frame clones appear in the TCRdb table, and some are missing; sequencing was by immunoSEQ multiplex PCR. Of about 49,000 clones listed, roughly 94% are singletons. The sample in question was CD4+ or CD8+ T cells sorted from blood, obtained in a trial of the OX40 agonist ivuxolimab. These receptors were taken from an adult with an advanced solid tumor such as melanoma, head and neck, liver or kidney cancer.

The V and J genes are TRBV19 and TRBJ1-2, with D possibly matching TRBD1 (5 bases). V shed 4 bases and J shed 7 bases, with 10 bases lying between them. The CDR3 spans 12 residues. Per the germline V gene, CDR1 is LNHDA and CDR2 is SQIVND (reference sequence). This chain's CDR3 is CASSTGSGGYTF. The CDR3 nucleotides read TGTGCCAGTAGTACAGGGTCCGGTGGCTACACCTTC.

The V call is TRBV11-2, the J call TRBJ1-2; no reliable D call. V lost 5 bases and J lost 3, with 10 bases in between. From germline, CDR1 is SGHAT and CDR2 FQNNGV. CDR3 size: 13 residues. CDR3: CASSPGSYYGYTF. DNA of the CDR3: TGTGCCAGCAGCCCCGGGTCCTACTATGGCTACACCTTC.

The rearrangement joins TRBV10-3 to TRBJ1-1, with D maybe TRBD1 (5 bases). The CDR3 has 18 amino acids. V gave up 2 bases and J gave up 0 bases, with 19 bases separating them. CDR1 and CDR2 from the germline V gene are ENHRY and SYGVKD. Here the CDR3 reads CAISETPLAAGMNTEAFF. In nucleotides, the CDR3 is TGTGCCATCAGTGAGACCCCACTCGCCGCAGGGATGAACACTGAAGCTTTCTTT.

The V call is TRBV29-1, the J call TRBJ2-7, with a tentative D call TRBD2 (6 bases). V shed 0 bases and J shed 0 bases, with 24 bases lying between them. CDR3 length equals 19 residues. Per the germline V gene, CDR1 is SQVTM and CDR2 is ANQGSEA. The CDR3 bases are TGCAGCGTTGAAGATCCCTCGCTGATTAGCGGAGGGAGCTCCTACGAGCAGTACTTC. Its translation is CSVEDPSLISGGSSYEQYF.

The rearrangement links TRBV19 to TRBJ2-7; D unresolved. The V gene lost 5 bases and the J gene lost 6 bases, with 8 bases spanning the gap. Germline V CDR1 and CDR2: LNHDA, SQIVND (reference sequence). The CDR3 loop spans 11 amino acids. The CDR3 nucleotides are TGTGCCAGTAGTCTGGGTGGCGAGCAGTACTTC. Translated, it gives CASSLGGEQYF.

By share, this clone counts as medium-sized. The chain recombines TRBV28 with TRBJ2-7; unclear D gene. Trimming removed 10 bases from V and 0 bases from J, with 13 bases in between. Per the germline V gene, CDR1 is MDHEN and CDR2 is SYDVKM. The CDR3 has 13 residues. The CDR3 loop is CATEIGTSYEQYF. Here the CDR3 DNA reads TGTGCCACCGAAATTGGAACCTCCTACGAGCAGTACTTC.

The V and J genes are TRBV5-6 and TRBJ2-2, with TRBD2 identical over 8 bases. Germline CDR1 and CDR2: SGHDT and YYEEEE. This CDR3 has 16 residues. V dropped 0 bases and J dropped 4; count of bases not matched to a gene: 5. In DNA, the CDR3 is TGTGCCAGCAGCTTGGAGTTAGCGGGATCCACCGGGGAGCTGTTTTTT. Amino acid sequence: CASSLELAGSTGELFF.

The chain recombines TRBV5-6 with TRBJ1-4, with D possibly TRBD1 on 5 matching bases. Germline CDR1 SGHDT, CDR2 YYEEEE. V lost 3 bases, J lost 3 bases, and 21 bases lay in between. The CDR3 contains 18 residues. This chain's CDR3 is CASSSPKRQWEPNEKLFF. The CDR3, as DNA: TGTGCCAGCAGCTCACCGAAGAGACAGTGGGAGCCTAATGAAAAACTGTTTTTT.

The sample holds one count of this clone. V gene TRBV9 combines with J gene TRBJ2-4; D ambiguous. The CDR3 runs to 14 residues. Germline assignment: CDR1 SGDLS and CDR2 YYNGEE. Trimming left V 4 bases short and J 1 base short, with 9 bases between. CDR3 nucleotides: TGTGCCAGCAGCCCACGTTGGGCCAAAAACATTCAGTACTTC. This translates into CASSPRWAKNIQYF.

CDR3 region: CASSASLARTTDTQYF. The CDR3 DNA sequence: TGTGCCAGCAGTGCTAGTCTAGCGCGAACGACAGATACGCAGTATTTT. The rearrangement links TRBV2 to TRBJ2-3, with D perhaps TRBD2 (6 bases). Germline-derived CDR1 and CDR2 are SNHLY and FYNNEI. Trimming left V 4 bases short and J 3 bases short, with 17 bases between. The CDR3 consists of 16 residues.

This chain uses TRBV28 with TRBJ2-7; no clear D gene. The length of the CDR3 is 14 residues. Germline V lookup: CDR1 MDHEN, CDR2 SYDVKM. Trimming shortened V by 6 bases and J by 0 bases, and 12 bases separated the two germline ends. The CDR3 sequence is CASRTSGSSYEQYF. DNA of the CDR3: TGTGCCAGCAGAACATCAGGAAGCTCCTACGAGCAGTACTTC.

The chain recombines TRBV4-3 with TRBJ1-4; no clear D gene. This CDR3 spans 14 amino acids. Germline CDR1 is LGHNA and CDR2 is YSLEER. V dropped 1 base and J dropped 8 bases, with 11 bases sitting between them. CDR3 in DNA: TGCGCCAGCAGCCAAGGAACTCGTAGGGAAAAACTGTTTTTT. It specifies CASSQGTRREKLFF.

The V and J genes are TRBV7-6 and TRBJ2-1, with 7 bases matching TRBD2. CDR3 size: 17 residues. The junction had 9 bases not matched to a gene; V was cut back by 4 bases and J by 0 bases. Germline lookup yields CDR1 SGHVS and CDR2 FNYEAQ. The CDR3 DNA sequence: TGTGCCAGCAGCTCTACGACTAGCTTCAGCTCCTACAATGAGCAGTTCTTC. Translation gives CASSSTTSFSSYNEQFF.

This clone was counted once. V and J are TRBV4-2 and TRBJ2-1, with D perhaps matching TRBD2 (5 bases). There are 12 residues in the CDR3. The V gene's germline CDR1 is LGHNA and CDR2 YNFKEQ. Trimming cost V 5 bases and J 7 bases, with 9 bases left between them. The CDR3 sequence: CASSLRGNEQFF. The DNA of the CDR3 is TGTGCCAGCAGCTTAAGAGGGAATGAGCAGTTCTTC.